The present T cell receptor (beta chain) was sequenced within a study of T cells in Graves' hyperthyroidism and ophthalmopathy. Study outcomes and limitations: Within blood appeared most thyroid clonotypes that had expanded above 0.001.

The ends were cut back, 3 bases at V and 5 bases at J, with 13 bases in the middle. Germline V CDR1 and CDR2: SGHAT, FQNNGV. The CDR3 sequence is 14 residues long. TCR beta CDR3 region amplification was performed from RNA transcripts. HTBI primers were used for first-round RT-PCR of the TCR CDR3. TCRdb analysed the multiplex PCR reads with MiXCR anew, one entry per CDR3 protein. This sample yields over 400,000 distinct CDR3 sequences, of which under 25% are seen a single time; about half belongs to the top ten. On this clonotype itself: The target antigen is unknown.

Input material: blood. This TCR was sampled from a woman in her 70s with Graves' ophthalmopathy. The chain couples TRBV11-2 to TRBJ1-1; D is possibly TRBD1 (5 bases). This CDR3 is CASSLGPPWTEAFF. CDR3 in DNA: TGTGCCAGCAGCTTGGGGCCCCCTTGGACTGAAGCTTTCTTT.